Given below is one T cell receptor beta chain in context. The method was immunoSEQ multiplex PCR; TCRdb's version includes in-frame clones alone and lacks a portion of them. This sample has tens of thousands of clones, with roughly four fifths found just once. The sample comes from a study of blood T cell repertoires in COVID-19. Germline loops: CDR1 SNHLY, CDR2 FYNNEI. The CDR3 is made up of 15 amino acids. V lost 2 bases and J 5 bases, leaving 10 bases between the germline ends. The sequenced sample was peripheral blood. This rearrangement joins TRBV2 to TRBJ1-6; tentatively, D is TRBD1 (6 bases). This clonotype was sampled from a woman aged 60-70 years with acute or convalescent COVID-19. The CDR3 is CASSETGNDNSPLHF. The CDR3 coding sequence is TGTGCCAGCAGTGAAACAGGGAATGATAATTCACCCCTCCACTTT.